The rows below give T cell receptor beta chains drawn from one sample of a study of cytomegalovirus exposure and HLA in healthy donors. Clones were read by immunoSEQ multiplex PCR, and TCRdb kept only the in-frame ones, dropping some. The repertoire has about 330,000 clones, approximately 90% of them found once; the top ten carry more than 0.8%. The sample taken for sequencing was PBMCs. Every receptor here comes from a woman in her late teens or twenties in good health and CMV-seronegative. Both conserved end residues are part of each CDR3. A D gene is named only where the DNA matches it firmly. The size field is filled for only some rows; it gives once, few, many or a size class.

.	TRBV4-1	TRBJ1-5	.	TGCGCCAGCAGCCAAGAAGGAGGGTATCAGCCCCAGCATTTT	CASSQEGGYQPQHF
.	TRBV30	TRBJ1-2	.	TGTGCCTGGAGTGAAGGGGTGGCAGCCCTGCGGGGCTACACCTTC	CAWSEGVAALRGYTF
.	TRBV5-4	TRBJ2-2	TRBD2	TGTGCCAGCACTATCGGGGGACTAGCGGGAGTGGGCACCGGGGAGCTGTTTTTT	CASTIGGLAGVGTGELFF
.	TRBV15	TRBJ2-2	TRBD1	TGTGCCACCGAGGACAGGGGATCCGGGGAGCTGTTTTTT	CATEDRGSGELFF
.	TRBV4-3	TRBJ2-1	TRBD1	TGCGCCAGCAGCCAAGATGCTTCCGGGACAGTTTACAATGAGCAGTTCTTC	CASSQDASGTVYNEQFF
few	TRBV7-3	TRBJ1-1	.	TGTGCCAGCAGCTTACAACCAGGGTTCCCGAACACTGAAGCTTTCTTT	CASSLQPGFPNTEAFF
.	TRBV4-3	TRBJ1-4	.	TGCGCCAGCAGCCCTGAGACAGGACGTAATGAAAAACTGTTTTTT	CASSPETGRNEKLFF
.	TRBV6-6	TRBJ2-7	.	TGTGCCAGCAGTTCTACAGGGTTAAGCTCCTACGAGCAGTACTTC	CASSSTGLSSYEQYF
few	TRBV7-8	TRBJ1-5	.	TGTGCCAGCAGCTTCGATCAGGGGCGGGAGCCCCAGCATTTT	CASSFDQGREPQHF
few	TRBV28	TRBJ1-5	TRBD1	TGTGCCAGTGGGGAATTTGGGACAGGGGGCAGACAGCCCCAGCATTTT	CASGEFGTGGRQPQHF
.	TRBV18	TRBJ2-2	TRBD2	TGTGCCAGCTCACCACCGGGGACTAGCGGGAGGCCTTTGTCCGGGGAGCTGTTTTTT	CASSPPGTSGRPLSGELFF
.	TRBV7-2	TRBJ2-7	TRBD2	TGTGCCAGCAGCTACCTAGCGGGTGACTCCTACGAGCAGTACTTC	CASSYLAGDSYEQYF
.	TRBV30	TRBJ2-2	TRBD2	TGTGCCTGGTTAGTTCCGGGACTAGCAAACACCGGGGAGCTGTTTTTT	CAWLVPGLANTGELFF
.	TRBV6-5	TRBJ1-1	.	TGTGCCAGCAGAGCGAGAGGCACTGAAGCTTTCTTT	CASRARGTEAFF
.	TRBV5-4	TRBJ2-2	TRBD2	TGTGCCAGCAGGCCCGATGGACTAGCGGGACGGGGGGAGCTGTTTTTT	CASRPDGLAGRGELFF
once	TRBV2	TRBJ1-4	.	TGTGCCAGCAGTGTAGTCAGGGGAATTAATGAAAAACTGTTTTTT	CASSVVRGINEKLFF
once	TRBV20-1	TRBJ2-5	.	TGCAGTGCCGAAGGCAGGGAGACCCAGTACTTC	CSAEGRETQYF
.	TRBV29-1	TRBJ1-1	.	TGCAGCGTTGAAGGGGGAGCTGAAGCTTTCTTT	CSVEGGAEAFF
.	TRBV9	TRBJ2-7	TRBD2	TGTGCCAGCAGCGTAGCCGAGGGAGGGAATCCCTACGAGCAGTACTTC	CASSVAEGGNPYEQYF
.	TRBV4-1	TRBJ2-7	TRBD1	TGCGCCAGCAGCCCCCGGGACAGGGGGTCCTACGAGCAGTACTTC	CASSPRDRGSYEQYF
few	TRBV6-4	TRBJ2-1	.	TGTGCCAGCAGTGACAGGGACTCGGGAGCGACTAGTCACAATGAGCAGTTCTTC	CASSDRDSGATSHNEQFF
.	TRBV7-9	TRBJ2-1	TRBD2	TGTGCCAGCAGCCCCACCGGGACTATTGACAATGAGCAGTTCTTC	CASSPTGTIDNEQFF
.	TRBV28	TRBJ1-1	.	TGTGCCAGCAGTTTACTTCTTGGGGGCGGCACTGAAGCTTTCTTT	CASSLLLGGGTEAFF
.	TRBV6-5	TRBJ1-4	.	TGTGCCAGCAGTTACTCCGGGGGGCTGTCGGAAAAACTGTTTTTT	CASSYSGGLSEKLFF
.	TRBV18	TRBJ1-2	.	TGTGCCAGCTCTCCCGAGGGAGGAACCTATGGCTACACCTTC	CASSPEGGTYGYTF
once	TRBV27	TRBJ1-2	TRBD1	TGTGCCAGCAGCCAGACAGGGGGCGCACCTAACTATGGCTACACCTTC	CASSQTGGAPNYGYTF
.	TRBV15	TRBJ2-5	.	TGTGCCACCAGCAGGTGGGACAACGACCAAGAGACCCAGTACTTC	CATSRWDNDQETQYF